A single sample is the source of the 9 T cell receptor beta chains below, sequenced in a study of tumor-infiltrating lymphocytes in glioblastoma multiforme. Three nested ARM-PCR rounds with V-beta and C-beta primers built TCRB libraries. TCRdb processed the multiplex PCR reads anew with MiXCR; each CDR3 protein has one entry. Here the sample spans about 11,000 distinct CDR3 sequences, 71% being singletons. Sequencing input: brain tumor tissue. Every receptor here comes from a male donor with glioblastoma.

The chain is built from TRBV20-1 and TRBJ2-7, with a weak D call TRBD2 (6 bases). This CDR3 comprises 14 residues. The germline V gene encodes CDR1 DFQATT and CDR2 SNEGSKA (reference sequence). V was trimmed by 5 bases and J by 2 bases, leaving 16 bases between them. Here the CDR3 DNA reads TGCAGTGCTCAGCTGGTCGGGAGCACCTACGAGCAGTACTTC. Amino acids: CSAQLVGSTYEQYF.

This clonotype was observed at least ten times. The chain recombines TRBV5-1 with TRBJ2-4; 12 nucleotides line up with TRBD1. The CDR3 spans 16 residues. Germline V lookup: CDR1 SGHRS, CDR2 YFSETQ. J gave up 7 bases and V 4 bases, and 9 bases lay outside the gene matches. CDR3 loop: CASSTRDRGRRNIQYF. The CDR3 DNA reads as TGCGCCAGCAGCACCCGGGACAGGGGGCGGCGGAACATTCAGTACTTC.

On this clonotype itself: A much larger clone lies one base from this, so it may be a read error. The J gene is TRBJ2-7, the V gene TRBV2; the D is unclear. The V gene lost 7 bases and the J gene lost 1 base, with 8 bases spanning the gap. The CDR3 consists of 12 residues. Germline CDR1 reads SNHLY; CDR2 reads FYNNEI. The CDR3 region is CASNALSYEQYF. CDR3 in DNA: TGTGCCAGCAATGCCCTATCCTACGAGCAGTACTTC.

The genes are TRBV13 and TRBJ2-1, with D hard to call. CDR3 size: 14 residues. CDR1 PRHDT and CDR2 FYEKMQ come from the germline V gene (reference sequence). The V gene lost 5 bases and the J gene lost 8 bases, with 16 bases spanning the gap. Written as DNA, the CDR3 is TGTGCCAGCAGCCCGACGATCCGGCGCGATGAGCAGTTCTTC. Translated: CASSPTIRRDEQFF.

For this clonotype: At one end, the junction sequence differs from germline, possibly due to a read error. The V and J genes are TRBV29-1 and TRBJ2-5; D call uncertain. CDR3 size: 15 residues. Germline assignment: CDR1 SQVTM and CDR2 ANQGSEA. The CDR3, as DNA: TGCAGCGTTCAAAAGGAGAGCATAATCCAAGAGGCCCAATACTTC. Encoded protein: CSVQKESIIQEAQYF.

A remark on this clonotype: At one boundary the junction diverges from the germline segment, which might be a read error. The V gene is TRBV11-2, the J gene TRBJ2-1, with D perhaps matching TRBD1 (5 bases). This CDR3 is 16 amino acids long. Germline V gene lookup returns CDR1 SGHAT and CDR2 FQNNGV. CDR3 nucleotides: TGTTCCAGCAGCTTAGTTGGGGCTCTCCTCTTAAACGAGCAGTTCTTC. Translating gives CSSSLVGALLLNEQFF.

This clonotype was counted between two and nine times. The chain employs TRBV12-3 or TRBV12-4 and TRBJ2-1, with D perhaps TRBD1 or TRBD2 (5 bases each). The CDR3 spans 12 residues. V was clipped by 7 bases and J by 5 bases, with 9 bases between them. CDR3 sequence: CASTLGHNEQFF. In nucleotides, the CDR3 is TGTGCCAGCACCCTGGGACACAATGAGCAGTTCTTC.

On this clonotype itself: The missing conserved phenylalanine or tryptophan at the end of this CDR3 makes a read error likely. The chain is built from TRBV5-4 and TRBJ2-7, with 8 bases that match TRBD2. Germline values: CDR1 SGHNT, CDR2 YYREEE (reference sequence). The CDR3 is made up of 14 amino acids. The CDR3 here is CAISLRSGSDEQYL. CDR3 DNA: TGTGCCATCAGCTTAAGAAGCGGGAGTGACGAGCAGTACCTC.

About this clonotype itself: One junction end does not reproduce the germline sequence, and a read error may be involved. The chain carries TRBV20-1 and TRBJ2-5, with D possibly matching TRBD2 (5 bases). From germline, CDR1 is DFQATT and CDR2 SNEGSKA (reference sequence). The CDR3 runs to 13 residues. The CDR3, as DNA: TGCAGTACTAGAGAACTTTTCCAAGAGACCCAGTACTTC. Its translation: CSTRELFQETQYF.